Sequencing of this T cell receptor (beta chain) was carried out in a study of blood T cell repertoires in COVID-19. At the level of the study: Samples came from the United States, Italy and Spain, spanning acute and convalescent COVID-19. PBMCs, B-cell-depleted T cells, or T cells provided the cDNA or gDNA that made up the material.

Authors' analysis steps: It was from reference gene primer amplification that nucleated cell counts were estimated. Libraries were prepared by immunoSEQ multiplex PCR; TCRdb keeps only in-frame clonotypes and omits some of them. The V and J calls and clone size were taken over from that table, and D and trimming were inferred from the DNA. The sample records 100,000 to 150,000 clones, about 74% being singletons. Germline V gene lookup returns CDR1 SGHTA and CDR2 FQGTGA. The V end was cut by 4 bases, the J end by 2 bases, with 9 bases between. This CDR3 is 15 amino acids long. Sequenced sample: peripheral blood. This sequence originates from a man aged 60 to 69 with acute or convalescent COVID-19. This rearrangement joins TRBV7-3 to TRBJ2-6, with a possible D match to TRBD1 (5 bases). The DNA of the CDR3 is TGTGCCAGCAGCTCTCAGGGTGCTGGGGCCAACGTCCTGACTTTC. Residues: CASSSQGAGANVLTF. The full variable domain, with the rest looked up from reference TRBV7-3 and TRBJ2-6, is GAGVSQTPSNKVTEKGKYVELRCDPISGHTALYWYRQSLGQGPEFLIYFQGTGAADDSGLPNDRFFAVRPEGSVSTLKIQRTERGDSAVYLCASSSQGAGANVLTFGAGSRLTVL.